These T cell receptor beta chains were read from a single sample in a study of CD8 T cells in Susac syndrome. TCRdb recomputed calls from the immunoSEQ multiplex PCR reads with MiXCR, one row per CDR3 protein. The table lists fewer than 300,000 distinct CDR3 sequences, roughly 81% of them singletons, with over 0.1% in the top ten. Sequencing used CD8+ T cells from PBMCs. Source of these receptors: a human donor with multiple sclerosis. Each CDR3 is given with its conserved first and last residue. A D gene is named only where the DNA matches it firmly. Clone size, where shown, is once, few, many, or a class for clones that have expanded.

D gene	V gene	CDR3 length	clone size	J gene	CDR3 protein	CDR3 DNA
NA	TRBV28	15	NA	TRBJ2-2	CASKVGLVNTGELFF	TGTGCCAGCAAAGTCGGACTTGTGAACACCGGGGAGCTGTTTTTT
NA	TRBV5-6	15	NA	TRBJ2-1	CASAGGLEEGNEQFF	TGTGCCAGCGCCGGGGGCCTCGAGGAGGGAAATGAGCAGTTCTTC
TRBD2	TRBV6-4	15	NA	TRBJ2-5	CASSDSASGSETQYF	TGTGCCAGCAGTGACTCTGCTAGCGGGAGTGAGACCCAGTACTTC
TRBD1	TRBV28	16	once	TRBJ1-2	CASSYPGQGFHYGYTF	TGTGCCAGCAGTTACCCTGGACAGGGATTTCACTATGGCTACACCTTC
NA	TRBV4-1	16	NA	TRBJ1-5	CASSQAAEKVIQPQHF	TGCGCCAGCAGCCAAGCTGCAGAAAAGGTAATTCAGCCCCAGCATTTT
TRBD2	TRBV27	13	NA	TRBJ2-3	CATFGGGTDTQYF	TGTGCCACCTTCGGGGGGGGCACAGATACGCAGTATTTT
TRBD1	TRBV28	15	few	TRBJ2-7	CASRTDGTGTYEQYF	TGTGCCAGCAGGACTGATGGGACAGGGACCTACGAGCAGTACTTC
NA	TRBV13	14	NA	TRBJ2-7	CASSLGSRLTEQYF	TGTGCCAGCAGCTTAGGGTCGCGGCTCACAGAGCAGTACTTC
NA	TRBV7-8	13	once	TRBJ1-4	CASSLAQDEKLFF	TGTGCCAGCAGCTTAGCGCAGGATGAAAAACTGTTTTTT
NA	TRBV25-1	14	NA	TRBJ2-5	CAGYRGDPSEAQYF	TGTGCCGGATATCGGGGAGACCCAAGCGAGGCCCAGTACTTC
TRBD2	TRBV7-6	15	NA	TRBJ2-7	CASSLAGTSGSEQYF	TGTGCCAGCAGCTTAGCAGGGACTAGCGGGAGCGAGCAGTACTTC
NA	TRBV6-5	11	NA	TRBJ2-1	CASSYLSEQFF	TGTGCCAGCAGTTACTTAAGTGAGCAGTTCTTC
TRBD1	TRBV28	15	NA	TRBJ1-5	CASSSEDRVGQPQHF	TGTGCCAGCAGTTCGGAAGACAGGGTAGGTCAGCCCCAGCATTTT
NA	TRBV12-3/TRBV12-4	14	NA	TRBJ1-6	CASSFEGNSSPLHF	TGTGCCAGCAGTTTTGAAGGGAATAGTTCACCCCTCCACTTT
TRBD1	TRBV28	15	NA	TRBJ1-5	CASRKTGEWDQPQHF	TGTGCCAGCAGAAAAACAGGGGAATGGGATCAGCCCCAGCATTTT
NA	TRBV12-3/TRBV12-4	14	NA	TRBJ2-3	CATSHYARTDTQYF	TGTGCCACCTCTCACTACGCTAGGACAGATACGCAGTATTTT
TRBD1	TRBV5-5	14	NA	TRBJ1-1	CASRPGQTDTEAFF	TGTGCCAGCAGACCGGGACAGACGGACACTGAAGCTTTCTTT
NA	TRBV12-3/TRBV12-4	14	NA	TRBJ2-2	CASSYGGVAGELFF	TGTGCCAGCAGTTATGGGGGAGTAGCCGGGGAGCTGTTTTTT
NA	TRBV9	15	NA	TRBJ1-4	CASSGRVDGDEKLFF	TGTGCCAGCAGCGGCAGGGTGGATGGCGATGAAAAACTGTTTTTT
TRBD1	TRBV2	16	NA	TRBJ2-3	CASSGKTGESADTQYF	TGTGCCAGCAGTGGGAAGACAGGGGAATCGGCAGATACGCAGTATTTT
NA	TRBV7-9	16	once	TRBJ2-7	CASSYGSRGRFYEQYF	TGTGCCAGCAGCTATGGGAGCAGGGGAAGGTTCTACGAGCAGTACTTC
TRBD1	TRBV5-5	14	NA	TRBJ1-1	CASSPSTGSTEAFF	TGTGCCAGCAGCCCCTCGACAGGGAGCACTGAAGCTTTCTTT
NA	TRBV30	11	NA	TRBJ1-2	CAWKREDGYTF	TGTGCCTGGAAACGAGAGGATGGCTACACCTTC
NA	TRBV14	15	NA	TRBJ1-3	CASSQKSGSGNTIYF	TGTGCCAGCAGCCAAAAGAGTGGGAGCGGAAACACCATATATTTT
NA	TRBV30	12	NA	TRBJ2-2	CAGGANTGELFF	TGTGCCGGAGGGGCGAACACCGGGGAGCTGTTTTTT
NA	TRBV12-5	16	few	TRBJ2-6	CASGLPFLSGANVLTF	TGTGCTAGTGGTTTGCCATTTCTCTCTGGGGCCAACGTCCTGACTTTC
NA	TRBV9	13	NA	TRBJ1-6	CASSVEGSSPLHF	TGTGCCAGCAGCGTAGAGGGAAGCTCACCCCTCCACTTT
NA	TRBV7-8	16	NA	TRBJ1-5	CASSGDRRDQAQPQHF	TGTGCCAGCAGCGGGGACCGAAGGGATCAGGCTCAGCCCCAGCATTTT
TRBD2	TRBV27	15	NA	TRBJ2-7	CASSLRLAGEGEQYF	TGTGCCAGCAGTTTAAGACTAGCGGGAGAAGGCGAGCAGTACTTC
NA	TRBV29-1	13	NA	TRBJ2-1	CSVDRGKGNEQFF	TGCAGCGTTGATAGGGGAAAGGGCAATGAGCAGTTCTTC
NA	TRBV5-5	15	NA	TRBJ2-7	CASSSEWGYAYEQYF	TGTGCCAGCAGCTCGGAATGGGGCTACGCCTACGAGCAGTACTTC
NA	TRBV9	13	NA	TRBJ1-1	CASSVAKRTEAFF	TGTGCCAGCAGCGTAGCTAAACGCACTGAAGCTTTCTTT
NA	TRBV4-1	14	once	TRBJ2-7	CASSQVSEVYEQYF	TGCGCCAGCAGCCAAGTTTCAGAAGTCTACGAGCAGTACTTC
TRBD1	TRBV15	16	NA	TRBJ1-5	CATSNQTDRVGQPQHF	TGTGCCACCAGCAATCAGACGGACAGGGTTGGCCAGCCCCAGCATTTT
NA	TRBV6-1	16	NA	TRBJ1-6	CASSPRGSSYNSPLHF	TGTGCCAGCAGTCCCCGGGGAAGCTCCTATAATTCACCCCTCCACTTT
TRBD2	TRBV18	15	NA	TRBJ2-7	CASSPTGTSSYEQYF	TGTGCCAGCTCACCCACCGGGACTAGCTCCTACGAGCAGTACTTC
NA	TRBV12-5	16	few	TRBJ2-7	CASGLVKRLESHEQYF	TGTGCTAGTGGTTTGGTAAAGAGACTAGAGTCCCACGAGCAGTACTTC
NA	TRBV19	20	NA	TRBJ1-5	CASSIEGGGRGEYSNQPQHF	TGTGCCAGTAGTATAGAAGGGGGGGGCAGGGGAGAATATAGCAATCAGCCCCAGCATTTT
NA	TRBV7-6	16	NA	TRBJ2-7	CASSTKLAPVLYEQYF	TGTGCCAGCAGCACTAAGTTGGCCCCCGTCCTATACGAGCAGTACTTC
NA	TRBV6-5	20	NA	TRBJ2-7	CASSYWWKMTPREPSYEQYF	TGTGCCAGCAGTTATTGGTGGAAGATGACCCCGAGGGAACCCTCCTACGAGCAGTACTTC
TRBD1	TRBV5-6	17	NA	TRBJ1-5	CASSLRTGPYSNQPQHF	TGTGCCAGCAGCTTGCGGACAGGTCCTTATAGCAATCAGCCCCAGCATTTT